A selection of T cell receptor beta chains follows, all from one sample in a study of T cells in Graves' hyperthyroidism and ophthalmopathy. TCRdb re-called the multiplex PCR reads with MiXCR, one entry per CDR3 protein. This sample carries fewer than 350,000 distinct CDR3 sequences, roughly 20% of them seen once, and the ten largest clones take approximately 49%. Sample: blood. The receptors were gathered from a woman in her forties or fifties with Graves' hyperthyroidism. Both conserved end residues are part of each CDR3. A D gene is named only where the DNA matches it firmly. The size of a clone is reported for some rows only, either as once, few or many, or as a class for expanded clones.

NA,TRBJ1-4,NA,TRBV20-1,TGCAGTGCTAGAGAGCCCCCAACTAATGAAAAACTGTTTTTT,CSAREPPTNEKLFF
many,TRBJ2-5,NA,TRBV30,TGTGCCTGGAGTGTACCGGGACTGCAAGAGACCCAGTACTTC,CAWSVPGLQETQYF
few,TRBJ2-2,TRBD1,TRBV12-3/TRBV12-4,TGTGCCAGCATTGGACAGGGGGCGTTTCCGAACACCGGGGAGCTGTTTTTT,CASIGQGAFPNTGELFF
many,TRBJ2-1,TRBD1,TRBV6-1,TGTGCCATCACAGGGGGGCATGAGCAGTTCTTC,CAITGGHEQFF
few,TRBJ1-2,TRBD1,TRBV5-6,TGTGCCAGCATGCAGCCGGGACAGAACTATGGCTACACCTTC,CASMQPGQNYGYTF
NA,TRBJ2-2,NA,TRBV6-1,TGTGCCAGCAGGGGGGTTCTAAGCACCGGGGAGCTGTTTTTT,CASRGVLSTGELFF
few,TRBJ1-6,NA,TRBV5-5,TGTGCCAGCAGCTTGGAACCCGGCGGTTCACCCCTCCACTTT,CASSLEPGGSPLHF
few,TRBJ1-1,TRBD1,TRBV27,TGTGCCAGCAGTCTCTCCTACAGGGGAACTGAAGCTTTCTTT,CASSLSYRGTEAFF
few,TRBJ2-5,TRBD1,TRBV7-6,TGTGCCAGCAGCCGACTAGCCCCGGACAGGGGGATATTGTTCCAGGAGACCCAGTACTTC,CASSRLAPDRGILFQETQYF
many,TRBJ2-1,NA,TRBV3-1,TGTGCCAGCAGCCAAGACCCCATCGGGCTGGTGATGAATGAGCAGTTCTTC,CASSQDPIGLVMNEQFF
many,TRBJ2-7,TRBD1,TRBV20-1,TGCAGTGCTAGGCCAGCAGCAGGACAGGGGTTGGACGAGCAGTACTTC,CSARPAAGQGLDEQYF
many,TRBJ2-7,NA,TRBV7-2,TGTGCCAGCAGCTTAACAGGACTCTCTACCTACGAGCAGTACTTC,CASSLTGLSTYEQYF
NA,TRBJ2-1,TRBD2,TRBV5-1,TGCGCCAGCAATCTCGTGGCCGGGGGGAATGAGCAGTTCTTC,CASNLVAGGNEQFF
many,TRBJ2-1,TRBD2,TRBV11-2,TGTGCCAGCAGCTTAGTATTATATGGCGGGGGGTACAATGAGCAGTTCTTC,CASSLVLYGGGYNEQFF
many,TRBJ2-1,NA,TRBV2,TGTGCCAGCAGTGGATTACAAAAGAATGAGCAGTTCTTC,CASSGLQKNEQFF
many,TRBJ2-1,TRBD2,TRBV2,TGTGCCAGCATGGACGATCCGGGACTAGTGAATGAGCAGTTCTTC,CASMDDPGLVNEQFF
many,TRBJ2-5,NA,TRBV18,TGTGCCAGCTCACCGAACCAGCAAGAGACCCAGTACTTC,CASSPNQQETQYF
few,TRBJ2-1,TRBD2,TRBV28,TGTGCCAGCAGTTCTCCGGGAGGGCCTAAAGATGAGCAGTTCTTC,CASSSPGGPKDEQFF
NA,TRBJ2-1,TRBD2,TRBV9,TGTGCCAGCAGCCGTACTAGCGGGGCTTACAATGAGCAGTTCTTC,CASSRTSGAYNEQFF
NA,TRBJ2-3,NA,TRBV5-1,TGCGCCAGCAGCCGAACAGGCCGAGATACGCAGTATTTT,CASSRTGRDTQYF
NA,TRBJ2-7,NA,TRBV3-1,TGTGCCAGCAGCCACTGGGAAGAGTCCCACGAGCAGTACTTC,CASSHWEESHEQYF
few,TRBJ2-2,TRBD1,TRBV27,TGTGCCAGCAGTTTAGGACAGGGGCACGGGGAGCTGTTTTTT,CASSLGQGHGELFF
few,TRBJ2-1,NA,TRBV6-1,TGTGCCAGCACTCTTAGCGGATTTCTCAATGAGCAGTTCTTC,CASTLSGFLNEQFF
many,TRBJ2-7,NA,TRBV5-5,TGTGCCAGCAGCTTGGAGCCAGGGCGCTACGAGCAGTACTTC,CASSLEPGRYEQYF
NA,TRBJ2-2,NA,TRBV5-1,TGCGCCAGCAGCCTTACAGGTACTTCGAACACCGGGGAGCTGTTTTTT,CASSLTGTSNTGELFF
once,TRBJ1-1,NA,TRBV12-3/TRBV12-4,TGTGCCAGCAGTCCCGGTGAGTGGGCAGACTTTTACACTGAAGCTTTCTTT,CASSPGEWADFYTEAFF
many,TRBJ2-7,TRBD1,TRBV3-1,TGTGCCAGCAGCCAAGTGATGGACAGGGGGTTCGGCGAGCAGTACTTC,CASSQVMDRGFGEQYF
few,TRBJ1-1,NA,TRBV20-1,TGCAGTGCTAGCATCCCCGCCGGGAACACTGAAGCTTTCTTT,CSASIPAGNTEAFF
NA,TRBJ2-1,NA,TRBV9,TGTGCCAGCAGCGTGGGTAGCGGTTACAATGAGCAGTTCTTC,CASSVGSGYNEQFF
NA,TRBJ1-2,NA,TRBV29-1,TGCAGCGTTGAACCAACAGTTTATCAGGGCTACACCTTC,CSVEPTVYQGYTF
NA,TRBJ2-1,NA,TRBV6-1,TGTGCCAGCGGGACCCCTCCCGAGCAGTTCTTC,CASGTPPEQFF
many,TRBJ2-1,NA,TRBV11-2,TGTGCCAGCAGCCCGTCAGGGGCGGTCAATGAGCAGTTCTTC,CASSPSGAVNEQFF
few,TRBJ2-7,TRBD2,TRBV7-2,TGTGCCAGCAGCCCCCGACTAGCGGGAGCAAACGAGCCCTACTTC,CASSPRLAGANEPYF
many,TRBJ1-1,NA,TRBV12-3/TRBV12-4,TGTGCCAGCAGGGACGGGAAGTCGGCTTTCTTT,CASRDGKSAFF
many,TRBJ2-7,TRBD1,TRBV12-3/TRBV12-4,TGTGCCAGCAGTTACAGGGGGTTGGACTACGAGCAGTACTTC,CASSYRGLDYEQYF
NA,TRBJ2-2,NA,TRBV19,TGTGCCAGTAACACGCCCGGGCGCGACGGGGAGCTGTTTTTT,CASNTPGRDGELFF
many,TRBJ1-5,TRBD1,TRBV20-1,TGCAGTGCTGCAGGGACAGTTAGCAATCAGCCCCAGCATTTT,CSAAGTVSNQPQHF